A single sample gave rise to the 26 T cell receptor beta chains below, sequenced in a study of Graves' ophthalmopathy and Graves' hyperthyroidism. Amplification from RNA transcripts yielded the TCR beta CDR3 regions. RT-PCR in the first round used HTBI primers; a second-round multiplex PCR followed. TCRdb processed the multiplex PCR reads anew with MiXCR; each CDR3 protein has one entry. The sample includes approximately 460,000 distinct CDR3 sequences, roughly 14% of them seen just once. Material: blood. Receptor source: a woman in her 30s with Graves' ophthalmopathy.

This clonotype was found many times. V is TRBV6-1 and J is TRBJ1-5; D gene ambiguous. Germline V gene data show CDR1 as MNHNS and CDR2 as SASEGT. V was trimmed by 1 base and J by 9 bases, leaving 13 bases between them. The CDR3 consists of 14 residues. This chain's CDR3 is CASSEVTKWTPQHF. Here the CDR3 DNA reads TGTGCCAGCAGTGAAGTCACTAAGTGGACGCCCCAGCATTTT.

Many counts were recorded for this clonotype. The chain has TRBV6-5 and TRBJ2-7; 9 bases fit TRBD2. Germline CDR1 is MNHEY and CDR2 is SVGAGI. The CDR3 is made up of 16 amino acids. Unmatched junction bases numbered 10, after V lost 5 bases and J lost 2 bases. DNA for the CDR3: TGTGCCAGCAGTACTACCAGGAGCGGGAGGACCTACGAGCAGTACTTC. Amino acids: CASSTTRSGRTYEQYF.

This clonotype was seen repeatedly, ten times or more. The chain combines TRBV28 with TRBJ2-7; 7 bases fit TRBD2. The CDR3 is 16 amino acids. Germline V gene lookup returns CDR1 MDHEN and CDR2 SYDVKM. The chain's CDR3 is CASGETSYAIRGEQYF. DNA for the CDR3: TGTGCATCAGGAGAGACTAGCTACGCAATTCGCGGCGAGCAGTACTTC.

This clonotype was seen at least ten times. The chain has TRBV5-5 and TRBJ2-2, with 10 bases aligning to TRBD2. After removal of 3 bases from V and 1 base from J, the junction contained 0 bases not matched to a gene. In germline, CDR1 is SGHKS, CDR2 YYEKEE (reference sequence). This CDR3 comprises 15 residues. The CDR3 region has the DNA TGTGCCAGCAGCTGGACTAGCGGGAACACCGGGGAGCTGTTTTTT. Translation: CASSWTSGNTGELFF.

This clonotype was detected ten times or more. The chain has TRBV28 and TRBJ1-5, with a possible D match to TRBD1 (5 bases). Germline V gene sequence: CDR1 MDHEN, CDR2 SYDVKM. Trimming took 6 bases from V and 5 from J, leaving 23 bases between them. The CDR3 spans 17 residues. The CDR3 DNA sequence: TGTGCCAGCAGGTTGTTTCTTCAGGGAGCCGGGGATCAGCCCCAGCATTTT. This translates into CASRLFLQGAGDQPQHF.

This clonotype was seen at least ten times. In DNA, the CDR3 is TGTGCCAGCAGGGGTAGACAGCCCTCCTACGAGCAGTACTTC. Protein: CASRGRQPSYEQYF. This chain joins TRBV25-1 and TRBJ2-7; D may be TRBD1 (5 bases). Germline CDR1 reads MGHDK; CDR2 reads SYGVNS. Trimming took off 6 bases at V and 0 bases at J, with 12 bases between the two ends. The CDR3 is 14 residues long.

At least ten counts were recorded for this clonotype. The V gene is TRBV10-3, the J gene TRBJ2-7; 7 bases fit TRBD1. Germline lookup yields CDR1 ENHRY and CDR2 SYGVKD. The CDR3 has 14 residues. The V gene end was trimmed by 10 bases and the J gene end by 1 base; junction bases not matched to a gene: 10. CDR3 sequence: CATYPGTVSYEQYF. CDR3 nucleotides: TGTGCCACGTACCCGGGGACAGTTTCCTACGAGCAGTACTTC.

This chain uses TRBV28 with TRBJ2-5, with 7 bases matching TRBD1. Per the germline V gene, CDR1 is MDHEN and CDR2 is SYDVKM. V was clipped by 6 bases and J by 4 bases; unmatched bases: 8. The CDR3 spans 14 residues. CDR3 sequence: CASRETGELETQYF. The CDR3 DNA is TGTGCCAGCAGAGAAACAGGGGAACTAGAGACCCAGTACTTC.

The chain employs TRBV6-5 and TRBJ2-2; TRBD2 is a possible D gene (6 bases). This CDR3 contains 16 residues. Germline assignment: CDR1 MNHEY and CDR2 SVGAGI. Deletions cut 4 bases from V and 5 bases from J, with 17 bases between. The CDR3 DNA reads TGTGCCAGCAGTTCCCCTGGCGGGGTGGAGACCGGGGAGCTGTTTTTT. Amino acid sequence: CASSSPGGVETGELFF.

This clonotype was seen ten or more times. V usage is TRBV28 and J usage is TRBJ1-3, with D uncertain. Germline values: CDR1 MDHEN, CDR2 SYDVKM. This CDR3 spans 14 amino acids. Trimming took off 6 bases at V and 2 bases at J, with 11 bases between the two ends. The CDR3 sequence: CASSPGVAGNTIYF. CDR3 DNA sequence: TGTGCCAGCAGCCCCGGGGTAGCTGGAAACACCATATATTTT. The variable domain in full, completed from reference TRBV28 and TRBJ1-3, reads DVKVTQSSRYLVKRTGEKVFLECVQDMDHENMFWYRQDPGLGLRLIYFSYDVKMKEKGDIPEGYSVSREKKERFSLILESASTNQTSMYLCASSPGVAGNTIYFGEGSWLTVV.

This clonotype was observed many times. The chain combines TRBV2 with TRBJ1-2; tentatively, D is TRBD1 (5 bases). The CDR3 runs 14 residues. Trimming took 3 bases from V and 7 from J, leaving 15 bases between them. Germline CDR1 is SNHLY and CDR2 is FYNNEI. CDR3 in amino acids: CASSDGSGSGGYTF. In DNA, the CDR3 is TGTGCCAGCAGTGATGGGTCAGGGAGCGGTGGCTACACCTTC.

This clonotype was recorded many times. The chain employs TRBV28 and TRBJ1-5; D perhaps matches TRBD1 (5 bases). The CDR3 runs to 14 residues. Germline CDR1 is MDHEN and CDR2 is SYDVKM. The V gene lost 10 bases and the J gene lost 7 bases, with 20 bases spanning the gap. The DNA for the CDR3 is TGTGCCATCTCTTCGGAGGGGCCGGGGCAGCCCCAGCATTTT. Translation: CAISSEGPGQPQHF. The full variable domain, in which reference TRBV28 and TRBJ1-5 provide the parts outside the CDR3, is DVKVTQSSRYLVKRTGEKVFLECVQDMDHENMFWYRQDPGLGLRLIYFSYDVKMKEKGDIPEGYSVSREKKERFSLILESASTNQTSMYLCAISSEGPGQPQHFGDGTRLSIL.

The chain uses TRBV5-1 and TRBJ2-7; 12 nucleotides agree with TRBD1. The CDR3 covers 16 residues. With 5 bases clipped from V and 7 bases from J, the junction kept 13 bases outside the gene matches. Per the germline V gene, CDR1 is SGHRS and CDR2 is YFSETQ. CDR3 bases: TGCGCCAGCAGTGAACATCCGGGACAGGGGGCTAGAGAGCAGTACTTC. Translation: CASSEHPGQGAREQYF.

In this sample, this clonotype turned up many times. The J gene is TRBJ2-4, the V gene TRBV28; D ambiguous. Germline V CDR1 and CDR2: MDHEN, SYDVKM. V was pared by 4 bases and J by 0 bases, with 10 bases between. This CDR3 comprises 15 residues. The CDR3 DNA is TGTGCCAGCAGTTCGGCAGCTCTAGCCAAAAACATTCAGTACTTC. This sequence encodes CASSSAALAKNIQYF.

This clonotype was seen at least ten times. The CDR3 sequence is CASSESYGQPQHF. In nucleotides, the CDR3 is TGCGCCAGCAGTGAAAGCTATGGTCAGCCCCAGCATTTT. The chain links TRBV10-2 to TRBJ1-5, with D unclear. V lost 3 bases and J lost 6, with 9 bases in between. CDR1 and CDR2 (germline): WSHSY, SAAADI. This CDR3 has 13 residues.

This clonotype was seen a handful of times. V is TRBV5-1 and J is TRBJ1-5, with D hard to call. Germline CDR1 reads SGHRS; CDR2 reads YFSETQ. V lost 0 bases and J 7 bases, leaving 8 bases between the germline ends. CDR3 length equals 13 residues. CDR3 in amino acids: CASSLGLEQPQHF. As DNA, the CDR3 is TGCGCCAGCAGCTTGGGTCTCGAACAGCCCCAGCATTTT.

This clonotype was detected many times. Written as DNA, the CDR3 is TGTGCCAGCAGTTACTCGAGGGACAGGAACACTGAAGCTTTCTTT. Translation gives CASSYSRDRNTEAFF. The rearrangement uses TRBV6-5 and TRBJ1-1, with TRBD1 matching 7 bases. CDR3 length: 15 amino acids. The V gene end was trimmed by 0 bases and the J gene end by 1 base; junction bases not matched to a gene: 2. Looked up from germline, CDR1 is MNHEY and CDR2 is SVGAGI.

V gene TRBV4-2 combines with J gene TRBJ1-2; TRBD1 is a possible D gene (6 bases). The CDR3 consists of 17 residues. Trimming cost V 5 bases and J 8 bases, with 27 bases left between them. CDR1 LGHNA and CDR2 YNFKEQ come from the germline V gene. The DNA of the CDR3 is TGTGCCAGCAGCGGCCCTTCCATAGGGGGGCCGCCGTGGGGCTACACCTTC. It codes for CASSGPSIGGPPWGYTF.

This clonotype has ten or more counts. The V and J genes are TRBV12-3 or TRBV12-4 and TRBJ1-5, with D tentatively TRBD1 (5 bases). This CDR3 region has 13 residues. V lost 8 bases, J lost 3 bases, and 11 bases lay in between. CDR3 DNA sequence: TGTGCCAGCGGGAAACAGGTCAATCAGCCCCAGCATTTT. This translates into CASGKQVNQPQHF.

This clonotype was seen at least ten times. The chain carries TRBV9 and TRBJ1-5, with a weak D call TRBD1 (5 bases). Trimming took off 1 base at V and 5 bases at J, with 13 bases between the two ends. CDR1 is SGDLS and CDR2 is YYNGEE in the germline V gene. The CDR3 has 15 amino acids. DNA of the CDR3: TGTGCCAGCAGCGTAACCCCTACGGGGGATCAGCCCCAGCATTTT. It yields the protein CASSVTPTGDQPQHF.

This clonotype has a count of ten or more. The CDR3 sequence is CASSEASMAYEQYF. The DNA of the CDR3 is TGTGCCAGCAGTGAAGCATCGATGGCCTACGAGCAGTACTTC. This chain links TRBV6-1 with TRBJ2-7; D is ambiguous. V was trimmed by 0 bases and J by 2 bases, leaving 8 bases between them. This CDR3 contains 14 residues. Looked up from germline, CDR1 is MNHNS and CDR2 is SASEGT.

This clonotype was recorded many times. V and J are TRBV10-3 and TRBJ2-7; no firm D call. This CDR3 is 16 amino acids long. CDR1 is ENHRY and CDR2 is SYGVKD in the germline V gene. Deletions cut 7 bases from V and 4 bases from J, with 23 bases between. The CDR3 coding sequence is TGTGCCATCACTAGTGCACTGGGGAAGGGAACTTACGAGCAGTACTTC. As protein: CAITSALGKGTYEQYF.

At least ten counts were recorded for this clonotype. The chain uses TRBV7-2 and TRBJ1-1, with D possibly TRBD1 on 6 matching bases. The CDR3 runs 16 residues. Germline CDR1 is SGHTA and CDR2 is FQGNSA. The V end lost 0 bases, the J end lost 0 bases, and 11 bases lay between the germline ends. The CDR3 loop reads CASSLAQGRMNTEAFF. The DNA of the CDR3 is TGTGCCAGCAGCTTAGCGCAGGGGCGGATGAACACTGAAGCTTTCTTT.

This clonotype was found many times. J is TRBJ1-1 and V is TRBV6-1; D remains unclear. V was trimmed by 8 bases and J by 4 bases, leaving 11 bases between them. The CDR3 is 12 residues long. The germline CDR1 and CDR2 sequences are MNHNS and SASEGT. CDR3 amino acids: CASLFGVTEAFF. In nucleotides, the CDR3 is TGTGCCAGCCTTTTTGGGGTCACTGAAGCTTTCTTT.

This clonotype was counted many times. Relative to the germline gene, one junction end is altered; a read error may explain this. The chain links TRBV6-5 to TRBJ2-7, with D possibly matching TRBD2 (6 bases). The CDR3 loop spans 13 amino acids. CDR1 and CDR2 from the germline V gene are MNHEY and SVGAGI. CDR3 DNA: TGTGCCAACAGTCCCCTCGGGAGCTACGAGCAGTACTTC. Protein product: CANSPLGSYEQYF.

J is TRBJ1-1 and V is TRBV6-1; a weak D match, TRBD1 (6 bases). The CDR3 is 15 amino acids. V was pared by 8 bases and J by 3 bases, with 19 bases between. Per the germline V gene, CDR1 is MNHNS and CDR2 is SASEGT. CDR3 in amino acids: CASQRGLGQYTEAFF. DNA of the CDR3: TGTGCCAGCCAAAGGGGCCTCGGACAGTACACTGAAGCTTTCTTT.